The 18 T cell receptor beta chains below all came from one sample that was sequenced in a study of post-analysis software for immune sequencing data. Study-level points and caveats: TRBV5-6, TRBV5-1 and TRBV20-1 belonged to a set of a handful of TRBV segments that were more frequent in patients than controls.

These TCRs' antigens remain unknown. Included in the TCR beta cDNA libraries were unique molecular identifiers. TCRdb processed the PCR reads anew with MiXCR; each CDR3 protein has one entry. Here the sample spans about 820,000 distinct CDR3 sequences, roughly 58% being singletons. The material sequenced was blood. These receptors were obtained from a girl aged 5-17 years with multiple sclerosis.

Here the CDR3 DNA reads TGCGCCAGCACCACGGAATCACCCCTCCACTTT. Translation gives CASTTESPLHF. The rearrangement links TRBV5-1 to TRBJ1-6; D is unresolved. V was trimmed by 6 bases and J by 10 bases, leaving 8 bases between them. The germline CDR1 and CDR2 sequences are SGHRS and YFSETQ. The CDR3 consists of 11 residues. The variable domain in full, completed from reference TRBV5-1 and TRBJ1-6, reads KAGVTQTPRYLIKTRGQQVTLSCSPISGHRSVSWYQQTPGQGLQFLFEYFSETQRNKGNFPGRFSGRQFSNSRSEMNVSTLELGDSALYLCASTTESPLHFGNGTRLTVT.

This CDR3 is CASSPGWGQMNTEAFF. The CDR3 nucleotides are TGCGCCAGCAGCCCGGGGTGGGGACAGATGAACACTGAAGCTTTCTTT. The chain links TRBV5-1 to TRBJ1-1; 7 bases align to TRBD1. Trimming removed 4 bases from V and 0 bases from J; junction bases left unmatched: 9. The CDR3 consists of 16 residues. The germline V gene encodes CDR1 SGHRS and CDR2 YFSETQ.

The chain carries TRBV11-2 and TRBJ2-7, with TRBD1 as a possible D gene (5 bases). V was clipped by 4 bases and J by 0 bases, with 16 bases between them. The CDR3 has 16 residues. Germline CDR1 and CDR2: SGHAT and FQNNGV. CDR3 in DNA: TGTGCCAGCAGCTCTTTCCGACAGTCGAGCTCCTACGAGCAGTACTTC. The encoded protein is CASSSFRQSSSYEQYF.

This clonotype has a handful of counts. The chain has TRBV20-1 and TRBJ2-5, with TRBD1 matching over 7 bases. Germline CDR1 reads DFQATT; CDR2 reads SNEGSKA (reference sequence). V shed 5 bases, J shed 3 bases, and the junction held 6 bases outside the gene matches. The CDR3 runs 13 residues. CDR3 sequence (DNA): TGCAGTGCTCGACGGGACAGCGAAGAGACCCAGTACTTC. This encodes CSARRDSEETQYF.

The chain carries TRBV12-3 or TRBV12-4 and TRBJ2-7; 10 bases match TRBD2. Germline trimming cut 11 bases from V and 2 bases from J; bases unmatched to any gene: 6. CDR3 length: 13 residues. CDR3 sequence reads: CAGTLAGAYEQYF. The CDR3 DNA reads TGTGCCGGCACCCTAGCGGGGGCCTACGAGCAGTACTTC.

This clonotype was recorded a few times. V and J are TRBV29-1 and TRBJ2-1; D is uncertain. Trimming took 3 bases from V and 2 from J, leaving 14 bases between them. CDR3 length equals 15 residues. Germline V gene sequence: CDR1 SQVTM, CDR2 ANQGSEA. As DNA, the CDR3 is TGCAGCGTTGAGTTGCAGCTACATACCTACAATGAGCAGTTCTTC. Protein: CSVELQLHTYNEQFF.

This clonotype appeared a few times. A junction boundary mismatches the germline segment, possibly from a read error. The rearrangement joins TRBV7-9 to TRBJ2-7, with D possibly TRBD1 on 5 matching bases. Germline-derived CDR1 and CDR2 are SEHNR and FQNEAQ (reference sequence). The CDR3 is 14 residues long. The chain's CDR3 is CASSLVSQDMAQYF. DNA for the CDR3: TGTGCCAGCAGTTTAGTGAGTCAGGACATGGCCCAGTACTTC.

This chain joins TRBV20-1 and TRBJ2-2; 10 bases are a match to TRBD2. This CDR3 is built from 16 residues. V lost 1 base, J lost 2 bases, and 4 bases stayed unmatched. Germline lookup yields CDR1 DFQATT and CDR2 SNEGSKA (reference sequence). The CDR3 region is CSARARTSGNTGELFF. In nucleotides, the CDR3 is TGCAGTGCTAGAGCCCGGACTAGCGGAAACACCGGGGAGCTGTTTTTT.

CDR3 sequence: CASSPLPGQYSYEQYF. CDR3 in DNA: TGCGCCAGCAGCCCCTTACCGGGACAGTACTCCTACGAGCAGTACTTC. The J gene is TRBJ2-7, the V gene TRBV4-1; 7 bases are shared with TRBD1. This CDR3 is 16 amino acids long. Germline values: CDR1 MGHRA, CDR2 YSYEKL. V gave up 4 bases and J gave up 0 bases; unmatched junction bases: 9.

Turning to this clonotype: This may be a read error: a much more frequent sequence differs by one nucleotide. The genes are TRBV7-9 and TRBJ2-7, with TRBD1 matching 9 bases. This CDR3 comprises 15 residues. CDR1 is SEHNR, CDR2 FQNEAQ, per germline (reference sequence). Here the CDR3 reads CASNLASGQGGEQYF. CDR3 in DNA: TGTGCCAGCAACTTAGCGTCGGGACAGGGAGGCGAGCAGTACTTC.

The sample holds one count of this clonotype. V is TRBV5-5 and J is TRBJ1-5, with unresolved D. Trimming stripped 4 bases from V and 8 bases from J, with 19 bases between. Germline CDR1 SGHKS, CDR2 YYEKEE (reference sequence). The CDR3 length is 15 residues. CDR3 region: CASSVTGGISKPQHF. CDR3 coding DNA: TGTGCCAGCAGCGTAACCGGAGGGATCAGTAAGCCCCAGCATTTT.

This rearrangement joins TRBV20-1 to TRBJ1-2, with D possibly matching TRBD1 (6 bases). Trimming removed 3 bases from V and 8 bases from J, with 16 bases in between. There are 13 residues in the CDR3. Germline loops: CDR1 DFQATT, CDR2 SNEGSKA (reference sequence). CDR3 sequence: CSAREGGRGGYTF. The CDR3, as DNA: TGCAGTGCTAGGGAGGGGGGGCGCGGAGGCTACACCTTC.

This clonotype was found a few times. V and J are TRBV20-1 and TRBJ1-2, with D unresolved. Trimming took 0 bases from V and 5 from J, leaving 10 bases between them. Germline lookup yields CDR1 DFQATT and CDR2 SNEGSKA (reference sequence). This CDR3 contains 13 residues. CDR3 loop: CSARDRTEYGYTF. The CDR3 DNA reads TGCAGTGCTAGAGACAGGACCGAGTATGGCTACACCTTC.

The gene calls are TRBV5-1 and TRBJ2-5; either TRBD1 or TRBD2 may fit D (5 bases each). Trimming stripped 0 bases from V and 3 bases from J, with 12 bases between. This CDR3 spans 15 amino acids. Germline CDR1 SGHRS, CDR2 YFSETQ. The CDR3, as DNA: TGCGCCAGCAGCTTGGCCCGGGACCAAAAAGAGACCCAGTACTTC. This codes for CASSLARDQKETQYF.

This rearrangement joins TRBV5-1 to TRBJ1-6, with D maybe TRBD1 (5 bases). There are 15 residues in the CDR3. Trimming took 0 bases from V and 6 from J, leaving 10 bases between them. From germline, CDR1 is SGHRS and CDR2 YFSETQ. The DNA of the CDR3 is TGCGCCAGCAGCTTGGCCCCCAGGGCTAATTCACCCCTCCACTTT. Translated: CASSLAPRANSPLHF. The full variable domain, its missing parts supplied by reference TRBV5-1 and TRBJ1-6, is KAGVTQTPRYLIKTRGQQVTLSCSPISGHRSVSWYQQTPGQGLQFLFEYFSETQRNKGNFPGRFSGRQFSNSRSEMNVSTLELGDSALYLCASSLAPRANSPLHFGNGTRLTVT.

The chain joins TRBV25-1 to TRBJ2-1; TRBD1 or TRBD2 may be the D gene (5 bases each). Germline assignment: CDR1 MGHDK and CDR2 SYGVNS. The CDR3 totals 14 residues. V shed 1 base and J shed 5 bases, with 9 bases lying between them. CDR3 region: CASSEFGTNNEQFF. The CDR3 DNA is TGTGCCAGCAGTGAATTTGGGACCAACAATGAGCAGTTCTTC.

The chain couples TRBV7-9 to TRBJ2-1; 13 bases map to TRBD2. Per germline, CDR1 SEHNR and CDR2 FQNEAQ (reference sequence). The CDR3 is 20 residues long. The V gene end was trimmed by 1 base and the J gene end by 2 bases; junction bases not matched to a gene: 11. The CDR3 loop is CASSLGGRTSGGPTYNEQFF. CDR3 sequence (DNA): TGTGCCAGCAGCTTAGGTGGAAGGACTAGCGGGGGACCAACCTACAATGAGCAGTTCTTC.

The table lists this clonotype with a few counts. The chain carries TRBV24-1 and TRBJ2-7; D perhaps matches TRBD2 (5 bases). The CDR3 contains 16 residues. Germline CDR1 KGHDR, CDR2 SFDVKD. Trimming pared 3 bases from V and 2 bases from J, leaving 16 bases between. This chain's CDR3 is CATSDRGLSSTYEQYF. DNA of the CDR3: TGTGCCACCAGTGATAGAGGACTCTCCAGCACCTACGAGCAGTACTTC.